This T cell receptor beta chain derives from a study of cytomegalovirus exposure and HLA in healthy donors. Study in general: Unique TCR beta sequences numbering some 110 million came from 150 million to 200 million T cells in an earlier analysis. General study findings and limits: Per a later analysis, roughly 17,000 TCR beta sequences showed association with HLA alleles at 0.05 false discovery rate. Accurate predictions that matched the HLA-A and HLA-B alleles of most subjects were reportedly made from TCR beta sequences. Rarity marked most TCR sequences, yet some public TCRs occurred in many donors.

Primers for the PCR totalled 60 Vbeta and 13 Jbeta. Libraries were prepared by immunoSEQ multiplex PCR; TCRdb keeps only in-frame clonotypes and omits some of them. This table holds about 130,000 clones, about 9.1% found once. To note about this clone: The antigen is unknown.

Germline lookup yields CDR1 SNHLY and CDR2 FYNNEI. The CDR3 totals 13 residues. J lost 15 bases, V lost 6 bases, and 5 bases had no gene match. The sequenced material came from PBMCs. The clonotype comes from a woman aged 40 to 50 in good health and CMV-seropositive. The chain uses TRBV2 and TRBJ2-4; TRBD2 agrees at 16 bases. The CDR3 DNA sequence: TGTGCCAGCAGCGGGACTAGCGGGGGGGCCACGTACTTC. Its translation is CASSGTSGGATYF.